A selection of T cell receptor beta chains follows, all from one sample in a study of cytomegalovirus exposure and HLA in healthy donors. Assay: immunoSEQ multiplex PCR; the TCRdb copy retains only in-frame clones and omits some. The profile shows some 140,000 clones, around four fifths of them singletons. The sample was PBMCs. Receptors were obtained from a woman in her fifties or sixties in good health and CMV-seropositive. The CDR3 runs from the conserved cysteine through the conserved F or W.

>TRBV2|TRBJ2-7
CASSGDSLSYEQYF
>TRBV6-1|TRBJ1-5
CASSEEPPLQHF
>TRBV5-5|TRBJ1-6
CASSLAPDIPESPLHF
>TRBV5-1|TRBJ2-2
CASSLASGTGNTGELFF
>TRBV7-2|TRBJ1-1
CASSLRVYGTEAFF
>TRBV29-1|TRBJ2-1
CSVKTSGSYNEQFF
>TRBV7-9|TRBJ1-1
CASSLSGTGGGEAFF
>TRBV5-5|TRBJ2-7
CASSLAGFSYEQYF
>TRBV27|TRBJ1-1
CASSFRGYTEAFF
>TRBV11-2|TRBJ2-7
CASSVGTGGFYEQYF
>TRBV7-2|TRBJ2-7
CASSTITGGWLSYEQYF
>TRBV7-2|TRBJ1-1
CASSLYPTGNTEAFF
>TRBV5-1|TRBJ1-3
CASSLVDSSGNTIYF
>TRBV5-1|TRBJ1-1
CASSLGPVNTEAFF
>TRBV4-1|TRBJ2-2
CASSFNRGRTGELFF
>TRBV7-2|TRBJ2-3
CASSFVRDTQYF
>TRBV9|TRBJ2-1
CASSRLAGGYNEQFF
>TRBV15|TRBJ1-1
CATSLRGLKNTEAFF
>TRBV15|TRBJ2-3
CATSRVWSSTDTQYF
>TRBV29-1|TRBJ2-7
CSVRDRGPNEQYF
>TRBV7-2|TRBJ1-5
CASSSTGLRQPQHF
>TRBV19|TRBJ2-5
CASSSGLRETQYF
>TRBV7-2|TRBJ2-3
CASSLIWTSGRGIPDTQYF
>TRBV30|TRBJ1-5
CAWTLTGVNQPQHF
>TRBV5-1|TRBJ1-5
CASSRGTGDQPQHF
>TRBV11-2|TRBJ2-7
CASSLASQGGSYEQYF
>TRBV19|TRBJ1-2
CASSSWSDYGYTF
>TRBV7-3|TRBJ2-6
CASSSSTSTTKSGANVLTF
>TRBV7-3|TRBJ2-3
CASSLAGDGADTQYF
>TRBV7-9|-
CASSYTGNEQYF
>TRBV6-1|TRBJ2-7
CASSEETGPYEQYF
>TRBV7-2|TRBJ2-1
CASSFSGRAQVEQFF
>TRBV7-9|TRBJ2-7
CASSLTGAGGEQYF
>TRBV7-8|TRBJ2-7
CASSLVAGTYEQYF
>TRBV5-4|TRBJ2-7
CASSDRGQGAYEQYF
>TRBV14|TRBJ2-1
CASSSNGGLQFF
>TRBV5-4|TRBJ2-3
CASSLMQGGADTQYF
>TRBV6-5|TRBJ2-3
CASSRQRGHTDTQYF
>TRBV13|TRBJ2-1
CASSLSLAFSEQFF
>TRBV6-5|TRBJ2-7
CASSYGGDPYEQYF
>TRBV30|TRBJ2-1
CAWSGTPGGPYNEQFF
>TRBV5-1|TRBJ1-1
CASSLAGLEVNTEAFF
>TRBV7-9|TRBJ1-1
CASSLGAGAAEAFF
>TRBV28|TRBJ1-3
CASSLVTVNTIYF
>TRBV18|TRBJ2-1
CASSPRDRYYNEQFF
>TRBV7-2|TRBJ1-2
CASSLKAQAYGYTF
>TRBV7-2|TRBJ1-2
CASSRSGEGGYGYTF
>TRBV19|TRBJ2-5
CASSIPPWVGGRQETQYF
>TRBV7-8|TRBJ2-3
CASSRLVGLAAPTTSTQYF
>TRBV28|TRBJ1-1
CASSPSPGQMNTEAFF
>TRBV13|TRBJ2-5
CASSLGRRYQETQYF
>TRBV6-5|TRBJ1-1
CASSYSRDSLFTEAFF
>TRBV5-1|TRBJ2-7
CASSLYRDEQYF
>TRBV15|TRBJ2-1
CATSRQVMQQFF